Each of the 10 T cell receptor beta chains below was sequenced from the same sample in a study of T-cell memory formation after mild COVID-19. TCRdb reprocessed the 5' RACE reads with MiXCR, giving one entry per CDR3 protein. The profile shows roughly 480,000 distinct CDR3 sequences, around 25% of them singletons. Specimen: PBMCs or a T cell subset sorted from them (not recorded which). The receptor source for this set is an adult woman who had mild COVID-19 (a few samples of this study predate the infection). Cell type and time point are not known.

This chain joins TRBV9 and TRBJ2-2; tentative D call: TRBD2 (6 bases). Germline loops: CDR1 SGDLS, CDR2 YYNGEE. The germline V and J ends were trimmed by 8 bases and 0 bases, with 14 bases remaining between them. The CDR3 loop spans 15 amino acids. This CDR3 reads CASGGKRTNTGELFF. The CDR3, as DNA: TGTGCCAGTGGGGGGAAGCGAACGAACACCGGGGAGCTGTTTTTT.

A note on this clonotype: This sequence may be a read error, since a much larger clone differs from it by one base. J is TRBJ2-7 and V is TRBV29-1, with 7 bases identical to TRBD2. Germline loops: CDR1 SQVTM, CDR2 ANQGSEA. CDR3 length: 13 residues. The V gene end was trimmed by 4 bases and the J gene end by 3 bases; junction bases not matched to a gene: 6. The CDR3 here is CSVGRGSHYEQYF. The CDR3 nucleotides are TGCAGCGTTGGGCGGGGGTCCCACTACGAGCAGTACTTC.

The chain recombines TRBV19 with TRBJ2-1; TRBD2 matches at 7 bases. Germline V gives CDR1 LNHDA, CDR2 SQIVND (reference sequence). The length of the CDR3 is 14 residues. J gave up 3 bases and V 4 bases, and 3 bases lay outside the gene matches. This CDR3 reads CASSSGGNYNEQFF. The CDR3 bases are TGTGCCAGTAGTAGCGGGGGAAACTACAATGAGCAGTTCTTC.

This clonotype has more than one count but fewer than ten. V and J are TRBV7-6 and TRBJ2-3; tentative D call: TRBD1 (5 bases). CDR3 length: 15 residues. Germline CDR1 is SGHVS and CDR2 is FNYEAQ. The V end was cut by 0 bases, the J end by 1 base, with 8 bases between. The CDR3 spells CASSLAARGTDTQYF. The CDR3 DNA reads TGTGCCAGCAGCTTAGCCGCCAGGGGCACAGATACGCAGTATTTT.

This clonotype turned up a few times. V and J are TRBV9 and TRBJ2-1; perhaps TRBD2 as D (7 bases). The CDR3 contains 15 residues. V was cut by 1 base and J by 8 bases, with 16 bases left in between. The V gene's germline CDR1 is SGDLS and CDR2 YYNGEE. The CDR3 here is CASSVKVGGVHEQFF. The CDR3 region has the DNA TGTGCCAGCAGCGTAAAAGTAGGGGGGGTCCATGAGCAGTTCTTC.

This clonotype was seen at least ten times. This chain uses TRBV29-1 with TRBJ2-7; 8 nucleotides align to TRBD1. CDR3 length equals 13 residues. Germline V gives CDR1 SQVTM, CDR2 ANQGSEA. V shed 4 bases and J 6 bases; nucleotides not matched to a gene: 8. This CDR3 reads CSVVEDRVVEQYF. CDR3 nucleotide sequence: TGCAGCGTTGTTGAGGACAGGGTCGTCGAGCAGTACTTC.

Many counts were recorded for this clonotype. The chain uses TRBV5-6 and TRBJ2-5, with D hard to call. Germline V CDR1 and CDR2: SGHDT, YYEEEE. The CDR3 contains 13 residues. The V end lost 2 bases, the J end lost 0 bases, and 5 bases lay between the germline ends. CDR3 loop: CASSLRNQETQYF. The CDR3 DNA follows: TGTGCCAGCAGCTTAAGGAACCAAGAGACCCAGTACTTC.

This clonotype occurred a few times. This sequence joins TRBV7-9 and TRBJ2-2, with D perhaps TRBD1 (5 bases). CDR3 length equals 17 residues. V was pared by 1 base and J by 2 bases, with 14 bases between. The germline CDR1 and CDR2 sequences are SEHNR and FQNEAQ (reference sequence). Here the CDR3 DNA reads TGTGCCAGCAGCTTAGACTCGTGGACATTCAACACCGGGGAGCTGTTTTTT. It codes for CASSLDSWTFNTGELFF.

This chain links TRBV3-1 with TRBJ2-2; 15 nucleotides agree with TRBD2. Germline CDR1 is LGHDT and CDR2 is YNNKEL (reference sequence). J was trimmed by 4 bases and V by 3 bases; bases with no gene match: 9. The CDR3 covers 19 residues. The CDR3 DNA reads TGTGCCAGCAGCCAGGACCGGACTAGCGGGAGGGCCGCCACCGGGGAGCTGTTTTTT. Its protein product is CASSQDRTSGRAATGELFF. The complete variable domain, with remaining parts taken from reference TRBV3-1 and TRBJ2-2, reads DTAVSQTPKYLVTQMGNDKSIKCEQNLGHDTMYWYKQDSKKFLKIMFSYNNKELIINETVPNRFSPKSPDKAHLNLHINSLELGDSAVYFCASSQDRTSGRAATGELFFGEGSRLTVL.

V is TRBV30 and J is TRBJ1-5, with TRBD1 as a possible D gene (5 bases). V was shortened by 1 base and J by 7 bases, with 17 bases between the two germline ends. Germline V gene lookup returns CDR1 GTSNPN and CDR2 SVGIG (reference sequence). This CDR3 spans 15 amino acids. DNA of the CDR3: TGTGCCTGGAGTGAGGGAGCAGGGCCGGGGCAGCCCCAGCATTTT. This encodes CAWSEGAGPGQPQHF.